This entry describes one T cell receptor (beta chain). V gave up 1 base and J gave up 0 bases, with 9 bases separating them. Germline V CDR1 and CDR2: LGHDT, YNNKEL (reference sequence). CDR3 length equals 15 residues. The data belong to a study of T cell responses to AZD1222 COVID-19 vaccine. Produced via immunoSEQ multiplex PCR; TCRdb's table is partial and in-frame only. The repertoire holds about 130,000 clones, with approximately 88% as singletons. Specimen: peripheral blood, collected on day 0 of AZD1222 vaccination. This TCR derives from an adult in good health. The gene calls are TRBV3-1 (or the pseudogene TRBV3-2) and TRBJ1-2, with D unresolved. The CDR3 bases are TGTGCCAGCAGCCAAGCGCGGGGAGCTAACTATGGCTACACCTTC. It yields the protein CASSQARGANYGYTF.